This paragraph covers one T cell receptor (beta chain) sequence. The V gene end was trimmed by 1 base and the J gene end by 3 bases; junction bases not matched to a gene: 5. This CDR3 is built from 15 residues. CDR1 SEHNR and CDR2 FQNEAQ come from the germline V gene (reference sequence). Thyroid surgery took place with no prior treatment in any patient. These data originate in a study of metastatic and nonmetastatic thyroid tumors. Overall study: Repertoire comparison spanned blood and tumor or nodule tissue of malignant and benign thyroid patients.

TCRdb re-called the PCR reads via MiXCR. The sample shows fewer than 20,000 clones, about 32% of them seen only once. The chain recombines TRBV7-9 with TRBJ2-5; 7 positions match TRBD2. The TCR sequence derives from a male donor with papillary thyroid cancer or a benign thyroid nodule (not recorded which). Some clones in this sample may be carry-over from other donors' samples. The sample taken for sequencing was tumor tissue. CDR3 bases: TGTGCCAGCAGCTTAGACGGGACTACCAAAGAGACCCAGTACTTC. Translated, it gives CASSLDGTTKETQYF.